The rows below give T cell receptor beta chains drawn from one sample of a study of cytomegalovirus exposure and HLA in healthy donors. The protocol was immunoSEQ multiplex PCR, while the TCRdb copy is restricted to in-frame clones and leaves out a portion. The profile shows roughly 180,000 clones, about 80% of them singletons. Sequencing was done on a sample of PBMCs. Source of these receptors: a woman aged 18-29 years in good health and CMV-seropositive. The CDR3 runs from the conserved cysteine through the conserved F or W. D genes are given only for firm matches. Clone size is given for some rows only: seen once, a few or many times, or a class if the clone is expanded.

>TRBJ2-3|TRBV12-5|.|.
TGTGCTAGTGGTTTGGGACAGTACCGAACTAGCACAGATACGCAGTATTTT
CASGLGQYRTSTDTQYF
>TRBJ1-2|TRBV13|.|.
TGTGCCAGCAGCCCCAGGCCCAACTATGGCTACACCTTC
CASSPRPNYGYTF
>TRBJ1-2|TRBV5-1|.|medium-sized
TGCGCCAGCAGCTTGGGAGACTATGGCTACACCTTC
CASSLGDYGYTF
>TRBJ1-4|TRBV4-3|.|.
TGCGCCAGCAGCCCGAAAACCGCCCAATCGGACATCCCTAATGAAAAACTGTTTTTT
CASSPKTAQSDIPNEKLFF
>TRBJ2-7|TRBV28|TRBD1|once
TGTGCCAGCAAAGTTTTAGGGACAGGAGTATCCGAGCAGTACTTC
CASKVLGTGVSEQYF
>TRBJ2-7|TRBV19|TRBD1|.
TGTGCCAGTAGTATAGCGCACAGGGGATACGAGCAGTACTTC
CASSIAHRGYEQYF
>TRBJ1-5|TRBV5-6|TRBD1|.
TGTGCCAGCAGCTCCGGGACAGGGCCAAATATTGAGCATTTT
CASSSGTGPNIEHF
>TRBJ2-1|TRBV7-3|TRBD1|.
TGTGCCAGCAGCATAAAGTCGGGACAGCTTTACAATGAGCAGTTCTTC
CASSIKSGQLYNEQFF
>TRBJ2-2|TRBV5-4|TRBD1|.
TGTGCCAGCAGCTACAGGGGGCGAGGCGGGGAGCTGTTTTTT
CASSYRGRGGELFF
>TRBJ1-2|TRBV7-2|.|.
TGTGCCAGCAGCTCAAATACAGGGCAGGGCTATGGCTACACCTTC
CASSSNTGQGYGYTF
>TRBJ2-3|TRBV15|TRBD2|few
TGTGCCACCAGCAGATCTCACCGGCTAGCGGGGGCCCCCACAGATACGCAGTATTTT
CATSRSHRLAGAPTDTQYF
>TRBJ2-1|TRBV2|TRBD2|few
TGTGCCAGCAGCCTGGAGGTAGCGGGGCAGTTCTTC
CASSLEVAGQFF
>TRBJ2-1|TRBV27|.|.
TGTGCCAGCCTCGGATGGGGAGATGAGCAGTTCTTC
CASLGWGDEQFF
>TRBJ1-1|TRBV5-6|TRBD1|.
TGTGCCAGCAGTTCCCTATATTCGGGACAGGGGAACACTGAAGCTTTCTTT
CASSSLYSGQGNTEAFF
>TRBJ2-3|TRBV2|TRBD1|.
TGTGCCAGCAGGCCCGGGACAGGGGCTCCAGATACGCAGTATTTT
CASRPGTGAPDTQYF
>TRBJ2-1|TRBV14|.|.
TGTGCCAGCAGCCGCCGTGGGGGGTACAATGAGCAGTTCTTC
CASSRRGGYNEQFF
>TRBJ2-2|TRBV10-1|TRBD1|few
TGCGCCAGCAGTCCCCTGACAGGGTGTCGCACCGGGGAGCTGTTTTTT
CASSPLTGCRTGELFF
>TRBJ1-1|TRBV19|.|.
TGTGCCAGTAGGGGGGCGGCAGGAAGTACAGCTTTCTTT
CASRGAAGSTAFF
>TRBJ2-1|TRBV5-1|TRBD2|few
TGCGCCAGCAGCCCGACTAGCGGGGGTCCTGAGGCTAAGCAGTTCTTC
CASSPTSGGPEAKQFF
>TRBJ2-7|TRBV5-1|.|.
TGCGCCAGCAGCTTAGGGGAACACGAGCAGTACTTC
CASSLGEHEQYF
>TRBJ1-4|TRBV28|.|few
TGTGCCAGCAGTGCGGAACAGGGCCCGGATGAAAAACTGTTTTTT
CASSAEQGPDEKLFF
>TRBJ1-2|TRBV6-1|.|.
TGTGCCAGCAGTGAAGGAGAGGATTACTATGGCTACACCTTC
CASSEGEDYYGYTF
>TRBJ1-2|TRBV11-1|.|few
TGTGCCAGCAGCTCCCTCAACCTACAGGGCTTGGATGGCTACACCTTC
CASSSLNLQGLDGYTF
>TRBJ2-5|TRBV5-4|.|once
TGTGCCAGCAGCAAACCGGGCGGGTCGGGGGAGACCCAGTACTTC
CASSKPGGSGETQYF